This TCR beta chain was identified during a study of T cell responses to AZD1222 COVID-19 vaccine (dated by TCRdb to 2020 to 2022). Background on the whole study: AZD1222 recipients with second doses at about 4 weeks or about 12 weeks were pooled, because spike-specific TCR depth and breadth did not differ between schedules. TCR sequencing was performed for roughly 240 trial participants, of whom around 210 were given two doses of AZD1222 and around 25 were given two doses of MenACWY control vaccine. Enrollment into the trials was organized by age into subgroups of 18-55, 56-69 and 70-plus years, and those subgroups contained about 150, 27 and 61 TCR-sequenced participants, respectively. General study outcomes and caveats: The 56-69-year group was small, and its depth increase did not reach significance, likely because of low power. A significant rise in spike-specific TCR breadth and depth was observed after two AZD1222 doses relative to day 0 and relative to MenACWY recipients. Only five or six AZD1222 recipients were SARS-CoV-2 seropositive at baseline, limiting conclusions about previously exposed vaccinees. Most participants were white British and females outnumbered males, and the authors suggested that clonal diversity may have been underestimated. No day 14 peak-response samples were available, so repertoires were characterized only after the peak T cell response. CD4 TCRs associated with the vaccine covered the entire spike protein, and the dominant responses were in regions 160-218 and 743-854. Nearly half of unique spike-specific TCRs reportedly recognized epitopes outside regions mutated in the B.1.351 and B.1.1.7 variants.

The CDR3 regions of human TCRbeta chains were analyzed by immunosequencing. Per the original workflow: TCRs in the repertoires were compared against a reference library of SARS-CoV-2-specific TCRs that had been generated with the MIRA antigen-specificity platform. Breadth was defined as the fraction of unique TCRs that were SARS-CoV-2-associated, and depth was defined as the fraction of total T cells that were SARS-CoV-2-associated. Using the MIRA data, each spike-specific TCR was mapped to the spike region that the TCR reacts to and placed in a CD4 or CD8 class. Log10-transformed breadth and depth values were compared by one-way ANOVA with Sidak's multiple comparisons tests. Here the immuneACCESS table is served through TCRdb, limited to in-frame sequences with V and J called. Missing clones are a known gap in these copies; in checked studies unresolved V genes cover under half, and the rest lacks a known reason. Clone size and V and J calls were adopted from that table, with D and trimming inferred from the DNA. Across this sample there are approximately 100,000 clones, with roughly nine tenths seen only once. The ten largest make up roughly 3.5% of the sample.

Taken with the paper, the label for time point translates to: baseline before first vaccination. Vaccinee samples were obtained from the UK trials COV001 and COV002, which included a single-blind randomized controlled phase 2/3 trial of AZD1222 (ChAdOx1 nCoV-19) in healthy adults. For TCRbeta chain sequencing, PBMC samples from trial participants were taken at day 0 and at day 28 after the second dose. Details on this clone: The antigen this receptor binds is unknown. No base quality information exists; no much larger clone differs at one position.

From its cysteine to its phenylalanine, the CDR3 spans 14 amino acids. Of the read, only the CDR3 DNA is kept; its 42 bases are in frame from base 1. The germline ends are 12 bases apart after V is trimmed by 5 bases and J by 1 base. CDR1 and CDR2 are drawn from the germline V gene (reference sequence): MNHEY, SMNVEV. The sequence derives from an adult in good health. The chain links TRBV27 with TRBJ2-7, with TRBD2 tentatively as D gene (5 bases match). The specimen was peripheral blood, collected on day 0 of AZD1222 vaccination. For the CDR3, the sequence is CASSPRGPSYEQYF. The nucleotide sequence reads as follows: TGTGCCAGCAGTCCTCGGGGTCCTTCCTACGAGCAGTACTTC.